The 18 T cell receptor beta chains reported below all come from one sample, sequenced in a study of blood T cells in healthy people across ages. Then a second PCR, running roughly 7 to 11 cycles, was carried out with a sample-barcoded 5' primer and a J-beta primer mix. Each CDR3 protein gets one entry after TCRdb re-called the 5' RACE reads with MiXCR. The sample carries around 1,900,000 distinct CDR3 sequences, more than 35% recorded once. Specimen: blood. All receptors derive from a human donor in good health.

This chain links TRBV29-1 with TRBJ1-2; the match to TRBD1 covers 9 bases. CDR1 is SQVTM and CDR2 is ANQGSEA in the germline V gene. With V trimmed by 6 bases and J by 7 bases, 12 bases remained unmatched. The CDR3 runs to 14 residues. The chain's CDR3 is CSVVTGTGSGGYTF. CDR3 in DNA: TGCAGCGTCGTAACCGGGACAGGGAGTGGTGGCTACACCTTC.

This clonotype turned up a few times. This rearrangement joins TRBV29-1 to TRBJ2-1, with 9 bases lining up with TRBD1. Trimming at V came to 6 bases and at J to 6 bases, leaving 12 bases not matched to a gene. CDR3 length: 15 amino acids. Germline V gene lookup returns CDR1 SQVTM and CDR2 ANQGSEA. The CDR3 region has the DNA TGCAGCGTCGCCACGGGACAGGGCCCCCTCAATGAGCAGTTCTTC. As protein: CSVATGQGPLNEQFF.

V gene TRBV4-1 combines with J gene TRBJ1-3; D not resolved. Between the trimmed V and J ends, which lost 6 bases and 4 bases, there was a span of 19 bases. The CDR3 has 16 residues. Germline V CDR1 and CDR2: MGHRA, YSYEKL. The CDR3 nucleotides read TGCGCCAGCAGTTATCAGCAAGGGTTGTTGGGAAACACCATATATTTT. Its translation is CASSYQQGLLGNTIYF.

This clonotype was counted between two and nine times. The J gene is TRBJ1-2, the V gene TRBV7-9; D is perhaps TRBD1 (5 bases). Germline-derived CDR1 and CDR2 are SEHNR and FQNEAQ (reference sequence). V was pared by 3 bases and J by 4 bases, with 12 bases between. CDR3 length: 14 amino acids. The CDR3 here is CASSFGTTAYGYTF. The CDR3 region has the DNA TGTGCCAGCAGCTTCGGGACGACGGCCTATGGCTACACCTTC.

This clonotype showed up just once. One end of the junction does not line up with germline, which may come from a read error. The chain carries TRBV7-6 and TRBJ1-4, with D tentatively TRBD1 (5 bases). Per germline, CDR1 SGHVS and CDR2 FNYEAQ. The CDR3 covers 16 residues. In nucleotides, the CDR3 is TGTGCCAGCAACTTAGAAGAGTCAGGGCTTGGCGAAAAACTGTTTTTT. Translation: CASNLEESGLGEKLFF. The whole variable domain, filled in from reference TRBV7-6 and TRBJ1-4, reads GAGVSQSPRYKVTKRGQDVALRCDPISGHVSLYWYRQALGQGPEFLTYFNYEAQQDKSGLPNDRFSAERPEGSISTLTIQRTEQRDSAMYRCASNLEESGLGEKLFFGSGTQLSVL.

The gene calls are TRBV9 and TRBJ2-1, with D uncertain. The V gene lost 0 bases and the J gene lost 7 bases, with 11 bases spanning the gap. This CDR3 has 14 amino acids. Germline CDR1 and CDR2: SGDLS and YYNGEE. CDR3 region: CASSVEVAVNEQFF. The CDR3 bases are TGTGCCAGCAGCGTAGAGGTCGCCGTGAATGAGCAGTTCTTC.

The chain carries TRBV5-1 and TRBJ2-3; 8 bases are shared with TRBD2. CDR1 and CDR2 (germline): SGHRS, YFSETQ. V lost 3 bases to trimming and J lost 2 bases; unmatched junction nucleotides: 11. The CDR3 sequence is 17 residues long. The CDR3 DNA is TGCGCCAGCAGCTACTTCGGGGGGGGTCCCTCCACAGATACGCAGTATTTT. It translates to CASSYFGGGPSTDTQYF.

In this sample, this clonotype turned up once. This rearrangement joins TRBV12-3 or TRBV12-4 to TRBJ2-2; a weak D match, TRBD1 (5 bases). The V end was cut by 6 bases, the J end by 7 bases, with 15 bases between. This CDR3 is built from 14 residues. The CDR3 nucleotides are TGTGCCAGCAGACCTAGGGGATATGACGGGGAGCTGTTTTTT. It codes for CASRPRGYDGELFF.

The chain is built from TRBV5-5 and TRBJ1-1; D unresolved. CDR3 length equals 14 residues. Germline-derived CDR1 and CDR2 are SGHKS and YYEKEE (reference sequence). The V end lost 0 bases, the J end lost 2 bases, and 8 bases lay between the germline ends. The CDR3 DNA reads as TGTGCCAGCAGCTTGGATATCGCCAACACTGAAGCTTTCTTT. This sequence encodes CASSLDIANTEAFF.

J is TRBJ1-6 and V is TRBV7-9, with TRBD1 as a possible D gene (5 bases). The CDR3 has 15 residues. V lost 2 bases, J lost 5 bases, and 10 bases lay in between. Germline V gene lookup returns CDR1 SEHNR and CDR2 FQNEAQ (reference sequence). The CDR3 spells CASSLLGDDNSPLHF. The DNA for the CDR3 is TGTGCCAGCAGCTTACTGGGGGATGATAATTCACCCCTCCACTTT.

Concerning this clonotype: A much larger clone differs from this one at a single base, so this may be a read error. This CDR3 is CASGTDMQYF. The CDR3 DNA reads TGTGCCAGCGGCACAGATATGCAGTATTTT. The V and J genes are TRBV12-3 or TRBV12-4 and TRBJ2-3; D gene uncertain. CDR3 length equals 10 residues.

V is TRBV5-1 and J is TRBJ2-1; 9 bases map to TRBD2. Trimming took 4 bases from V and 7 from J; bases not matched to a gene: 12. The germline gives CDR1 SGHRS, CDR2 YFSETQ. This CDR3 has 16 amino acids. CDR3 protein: CASSPIGRGGINEQFF. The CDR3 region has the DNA TGCGCCAGCAGCCCCATTGGGCGGGGGGGTATAAATGAGCAGTTCTTC.

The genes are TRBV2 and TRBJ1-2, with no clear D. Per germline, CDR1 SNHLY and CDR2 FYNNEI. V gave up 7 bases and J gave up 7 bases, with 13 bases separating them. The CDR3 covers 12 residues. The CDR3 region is CASNRPGSGYTF. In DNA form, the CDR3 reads TGTGCCAGCAACCGCCCCGGGAGTGGCTACACCTTC.

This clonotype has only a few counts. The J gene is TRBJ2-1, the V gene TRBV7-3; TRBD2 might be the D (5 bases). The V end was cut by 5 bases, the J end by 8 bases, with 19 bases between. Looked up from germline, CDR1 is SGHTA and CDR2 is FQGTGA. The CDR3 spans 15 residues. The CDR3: CASSTSGPPGYEQFF. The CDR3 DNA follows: TGTGCCAGCAGCACGTCTGGGCCGCCGGGGTATGAGCAGTTCTTC.

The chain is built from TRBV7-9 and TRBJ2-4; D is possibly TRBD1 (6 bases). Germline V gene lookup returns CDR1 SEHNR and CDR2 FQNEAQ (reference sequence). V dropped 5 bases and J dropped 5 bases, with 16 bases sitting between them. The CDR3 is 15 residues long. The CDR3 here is CASSTKGNRENIQYF. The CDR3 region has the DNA TGTGCCAGCAGCACTAAGGGGAACAGGGAAAACATTCAGTACTTC.

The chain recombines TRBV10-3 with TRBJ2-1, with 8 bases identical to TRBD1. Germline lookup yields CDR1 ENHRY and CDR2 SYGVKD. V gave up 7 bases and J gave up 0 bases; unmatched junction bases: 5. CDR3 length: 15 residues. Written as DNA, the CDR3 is TGTGCCATCAACCAAGGGACAGGCTCCTACAATGAGCAGTTCTTC. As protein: CAINQGTGSYNEQFF.

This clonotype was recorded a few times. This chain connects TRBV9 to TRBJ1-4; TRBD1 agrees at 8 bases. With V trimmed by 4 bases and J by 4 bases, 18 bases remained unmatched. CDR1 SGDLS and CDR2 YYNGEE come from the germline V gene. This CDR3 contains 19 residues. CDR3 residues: CASSPPGQVLYSLNEKLFF. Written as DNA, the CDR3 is TGTGCCAGCAGCCCGCCGGGACAGGTCCTCTACTCTCTTAATGAAAAACTGTTTTTT.

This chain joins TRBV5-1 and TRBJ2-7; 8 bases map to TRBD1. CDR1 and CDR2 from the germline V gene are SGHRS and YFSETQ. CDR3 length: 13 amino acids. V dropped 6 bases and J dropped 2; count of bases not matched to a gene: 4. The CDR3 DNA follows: TGCGCCAGCATCCTGGACAGGGCCTACGAGCAGTACTTC. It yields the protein CASILDRAYEQYF.